This TCR beta chain comes out of a study of shared clonotypes between healthy human individuals. Study conclusions and caveats: A small donor pool kept down the genetic and exposure-history diversity that was represented. It was only blood that was sampled, and tissue repertoires likely differ.

This was a deep-level run. Method: immunoSEQ multiplex PCR; TCRdb's copy keeps in-frame clones and lacks some. The table records millions of clones, about 94% of them present only once. For this clone: Its antigen is not known.

The naive CD8 subset, CD45RO-negative cells positively selected for CCR7, excluded terminally differentiated effector memory CD45RA+ cells. This TCR was sampled from a man younger than 30 in good health. The material sequenced was naive CD8+ T cells sorted from blood.

Here the CDR3 reads CASSQDPGTAGVDTEAFF. The CDR3 bases are TGCGCCAGCAGCCAAGATCCCGGGACAGCTGGAGTCGACACTGAAGCTTTCTTT. V usage is TRBV4-1 and J usage is TRBJ1-1, with 7 bases aligning to TRBD1. The CDR3 is 18 residues long. CDR1 MGHRA and CDR2 YSYEKL come from the germline V gene. With V trimmed by 0 bases and J by 3 bases, 13 bases remained unmatched.